This T cell receptor (beta chain) was captured in a study of T cell responses to AZD1222 COVID-19 vaccine (dated by TCRdb to about 2021). Regarding the complete study: AZD1222 recipients given second doses at about 4 weeks or at about 12 weeks were pooled, since spike-specific TCR depth and breadth were not found to differ between the two schedules. A total of more than 230 trial participants underwent TCR sequencing, of whom 207 received two doses of AZD1222 and about 25 received two doses of the MenACWY control vaccine. Trial participants were enrolled into age subgroups of 18-55, 56-69 and 70-plus years, which contained approximately 150, 28 and 58 TCR-sequenced participants, respectively. Here is what the overall study found, with its caveats: Reportedly, almost half of the unique spike-specific TCRs recognized epitopes lying outside the regions that are mutated in the B.1.351 and B.1.1.7 variants. The whole spike protein was spanned by vaccine-associated CD4 TCRs, and dominant responses were seen in regions 160-218 and 743-854. Because no day 14 peak-response samples were available, the repertoires could be characterized only after the peak T cell response. Conclusions about previously exposed vaccinees were limited because only six AZD1222 recipients were SARS-CoV-2 seropositive at baseline. In the small 56-69-year group, the increase in depth fell short of significance, most likely because of low power. After two AZD1222 doses, spike-specific TCR breadth and depth were significantly higher than at day 0 and than in MenACWY recipients. Participants were mostly white British and included more females than males, and it was suggested by the authors that clonal diversity may have been underestimated.

CDR1 and CDR2 are read off the germline V gene as MGHRA and YSYEKL. Spanning cysteine to phenylalanine, the CDR3 consists of 15 amino acids. The kept DNA is CDR3 alone, 45 bases in frame from the first base. The junction shows trimming of 2 bases on V and 2 bases on J, plus 13 bases between the germline ends. The CDR3 regions of human TCRbeta chains were analyzed by immunosequencing. As for the authors' bioinformatics: Repertoire TCRs were checked for matches against a reference library of SARS-CoV-2-specific TCRs that had been generated using the MIRA antigen-specificity platform. Breadth was defined as the fraction of unique TCRs that were SARS-CoV-2-associated, and depth was defined as the fraction of total T cells that were SARS-CoV-2-associated. Using the MIRA data, each spike-specific TCR was mapped to the spike region that the TCR reacts to and placed in a CD4 or CD8 class. Log10-transformed breadth and depth values were compared by one-way ANOVA with Sidak's multiple comparisons tests. In TCRdb, the immuneACCESS table is reduced to in-frame sequences with V and J assigned. These tables do not hold every clone; where another copy was compared, an unresolved V gene accounts for under half, and the others remain unexplained. V, J and clone size reflect that table, while D and trimming were determined from the DNA. The sample yields more than 100,000 clones; about 90% were counted once. About 4.8% of the sample lies in the top ten.

In light of the paper, this sample's time point label describes: baseline before first vaccination. The vaccinee samples were drawn from two UK trials, COV001 and COV002, one of which was a single-blind randomized controlled phase 2/3 trial testing AZD1222 (ChAdOx1 nCoV-19) in healthy adults. For TCRbeta chain sequencing, PBMC samples were collected from trial participants at day 0 and at day 28 after the second dose. In regard to this clone: Its cognate antigen has yet to be identified. There are no base qualities to consult, and no much larger clone falls within one base.

The specimen was peripheral blood, collected on day 0 of AZD1222 vaccination. This receptor was taken from an adult in good health. The V and J segments used are TRBV4-1 and TRBJ2-7; TRBD1 is perhaps the D gene, given 6 matching bases. CDR3 region: CASSQQTGAPYEQYF. In nucleotides, the sequence is TGCGCCAGCAGCCAACAGACAGGAGCCCCCTACGAGCAGTACTTC.